This passage covers 3 T cell receptor beta chains from one sample sequenced in a study of regulatory T cells in long-lasting Graves disease. For TCR beta, libraries came from iRepertoire HTBI primers and Arm-PCR of CDR3 regions. Via MiXCR, TCRdb re-called the multiplex PCR reads, giving one row per CDR3 protein. The sample holds about 220,000 distinct CDR3 sequences, about 18% seen once. Time point specified: newly diagnosed GD, antithyroid drugs for less than 3 months. The TCR library used RNA extracted from PBMCs. The sequencing used peripheral blood mononuclear cells (PBMCs), collected at new diagnosis, from a patient treated with antithyroid drugs. These receptors came from a female donor with Graves disease.

Ten or more counts support this clonotype. V usage is TRBV19 and J usage is TRBJ1-5; D call uncertain. V gave up 3 bases and J gave up 0 bases, with 6 bases separating them. Germline V CDR1 and CDR2: LNHDA, SQIVND (reference sequence). CDR3 length: 14 residues. CDR3 amino acids: CASSMAVSNQPQHF. As DNA, the CDR3 is TGTGCCAGTAGTATGGCGGTTAGCAATCAGCCCCAGCATTTT.

This clonotype came up many times. The chain is built from TRBV11-3 and TRBJ1-2; D is unresolved. CDR1 is SGHNT, CDR2 YENEEA, per germline. CDR3 length: 14 residues. Trimming stripped 2 bases from V and 6 bases from J, with 13 bases between. CDR3 sequence: CASSLNTFYNGYTF. The DNA for the CDR3 is TGTGCCAGCAGCTTAAATACGTTCTATAATGGCTACACCTTC.

This clonotype was recorded many times. The chain employs TRBV3-1 and TRBJ2-7; TRBD1 might be the D (6 bases). The germline gives CDR1 LGHDT, CDR2 YNNKEL (reference sequence). There are 14 residues in the CDR3. With 4 bases removed from V and 0 bases from J, the gap between germline ends came to 10 bases. In nucleotides, the CDR3 is TGTGCCAGCAGCCTCCGGGACACCTCCTACGAGCAGTACTTC. This sequence encodes CASSLRDTSYEQYF.